One and the same sample provided the 10 T cell receptor beta chains below, sequenced in a study of monozygotic twins with inflammatory bowel disease. TCRdb derives one entry per CDR3 protein from the 5' RACE reads, leaving out DNA. This sample contains some 150,000 distinct CDR3 sequences. Sequenced input: blood. The receptor source for this set is a human donor with ulcerative colitis or Crohn's disease, or a healthy co-twin of an affected twin (not recorded which).

Its frequency marks this clonotype as medium-sized (0.01 to 0.1%). The rearrangement uses TRBV19 and TRBJ1-1; checking the TCRdb D call of TRBD1 is not possible without DNA. Germline-derived CDR1 and CDR2 are LNHDA and SQIVND (reference sequence). The CDR3 is 13 amino acids. The CDR3: CASSIYRGTEAFF.

The rearrangement uses TRBV7-3 and TRBJ1-1. The CDR3 contains 13 residues. From germline, CDR1 is SGHTA and CDR2 FQGTGA. The CDR3 loop is CASSLVRHTEAFF.

The chain links TRBV4-2 to TRBJ2-2; absent DNA, TCRdb's TRBD1 call cannot be checked. Germline CDR1 is LGHNA and CDR2 is YNFKEQ. This CDR3 is built from 16 residues. The CDR3 reads CASSQELETGTGELFF.

This chain links TRBV11-3 with TRBJ2-3; TCRdb proposes TRBD1, but this gene call is untestable without DNA. This CDR3 region has 16 residues. Germline CDR1 reads SGHNT; CDR2 reads YENEEA. The CDR3 sequence is CASSLRTTEPTDTQYF.

The genes are TRBV6-4 and TRBJ2-7; with no DNA, the TCRdb D assignment of TRBD2 cannot be verified. CDR3 size: 20 residues. Germline V gene lookup returns CDR1 MRHNA and CDR2 SNTAGT. The CDR3 sequence: CASSDNLPYAGLAERYEQYF.

This chain uses TRBV12-3 or TRBV12-4 with TRBJ2-1; the TCRdb call, TRBD1, lacks DNA for checking. The CDR3 spans 14 residues. The CDR3 here is CASSGTGTYNEQFF.

This chain connects TRBV29-1 to TRBJ2-4; TCRdb designates TRBD2, a call that cannot be tested without DNA. From germline, CDR1 is SQVTM and CDR2 ANQGSEA. This CDR3 contains 17 residues. CDR3 in amino acids: CSVDTLAGGSAKNIQYF.

The chain carries TRBV12-3 or TRBV12-4 and TRBJ2-7. This CDR3 spans 15 amino acids. The CDR3 reads CASSPTLREIHEQYF.

The chain combines TRBV5-1 with TRBJ2-7; TCRdb proposes TRBD1, but this gene call is untestable without DNA. CDR3 length: 15 residues. Looked up from germline, CDR1 is SGHRS and CDR2 is YFSETQ. This chain's CDR3 is CASSSDRTGLNEQYF.

This clonotype is identified as medium-sized from frequency. The chain is built from TRBV6-4 and TRBJ2-3; with no DNA, the TCRdb D assignment of TRBD2 cannot be verified. CDR1 is MRHNA and CDR2 is SNTAGT in the germline V gene. The CDR3 length is 15 residues. CDR3 sequence reads: CASSELAEATDTQYF.